These T cell receptor beta chains were read from a single sample in a study of CD8 T cells in Susac syndrome. TCRdb processed the immunoSEQ multiplex PCR reads anew with MiXCR; each CDR3 protein has one entry. This table has under 200,000 distinct CDR3 sequences, around 94% appearing once. Material: CD4+ T cells from PBMCs. These receptors came from a human donor with Susac syndrome. The CDR3 runs from the conserved cysteine through the conserved F or W. The order of the fields is D gene, J gene, clone size, V gene, CDR3 protein, CDR3 DNA. The D gene is left open where the match is weak. Size is omitted from some rows. Given values are once, few, many or a class for expanded clones.

D gene: TRBD1; J gene: TRBJ2-1; clone size: .; V gene: TRBV24-1; CDR3 protein: CATSDPRTGYNEQFF; CDR3 DNA: TGTGCCACCAGTGATCCCAGGACAGGGTACAATGAGCAGTTCTTC
D gene: TRBD2; J gene: TRBJ2-1; clone size: .; V gene: TRBV5-1; CDR3 protein: CASSLVASGGANEQFF; CDR3 DNA: TGCGCCAGCAGCTTGGTGGCCAGCGGGGGGGCCAATGAGCAGTTCTTC
D gene: .; J gene: TRBJ1-5; clone size: few; V gene: TRBV14; CDR3 protein: CASSHNSNQPQHF; CDR3 DNA: TGTGCCAGCAGCCACAATAGCAATCAGCCCCAGCATTTT
D gene: TRBD1; J gene: TRBJ1-5; clone size: .; V gene: TRBV7-9; CDR3 protein: CASSSYRGSNQPQHF; CDR3 DNA: TGTGCCAGCAGCTCCTACAGGGGTAGCAATCAGCCCCAGCATTTT
D gene: .; J gene: TRBJ1-1; clone size: .; V gene: TRBV5-1; CDR3 protein: CASSFNRNTEAFF; CDR3 DNA: TGCGCCAGCAGCTTTAACAGGAACACTGAAGCTTTCTTT
D gene: .; J gene: TRBJ2-3; clone size: .; V gene: TRBV7-2; CDR3 protein: CASSLRTNPDTQYF; CDR3 DNA: TGTGCCAGCAGCCTTAGGACTAACCCAGATACGCAGTATTTT
D gene: .; J gene: TRBJ1-4; clone size: .; V gene: TRBV20-1; CDR3 protein: CSAREAATNEKLFF; CDR3 DNA: TGCAGTGCTAGAGAGGCAGCAACTAATGAAAAACTGTTTTTT
D gene: .; J gene: TRBJ1-6; clone size: once; V gene: TRBV14; CDR3 protein: CASSPQTATYNSPLHF; CDR3 DNA: TGTGCCAGCAGCCCGCAGACAGCTACCTATAATTCACCCCTCCACTTT
D gene: .; J gene: TRBJ1-2; clone size: once; V gene: TRBV3-1; CDR3 protein: CASSQGAQPNYGYTF; CDR3 DNA: TGTGCCAGCAGCCAAGGGGCACAGCCTAACTATGGCTACACCTTC
D gene: .; J gene: TRBJ1-1; clone size: .; V gene: TRBV7-9; CDR3 protein: CASSSQENTEAFF; CDR3 DNA: TGTGCCAGCAGCTCCCAGGAGAACACTGAAGCTTTCTTT
D gene: .; J gene: TRBJ2-1; clone size: .; V gene: TRBV5-1; CDR3 protein: CAQSSDRVSSYNEQFF; CDR3 DNA: TGCGCTCAGTCTAGCGATCGAGTTAGCTCCTACAATGAGCAGTTCTTC
D gene: .; J gene: TRBJ2-7; clone size: .; V gene: TRBV11-1; CDR3 protein: CASILQGIPSYEQYF; CDR3 DNA: TGTGCCAGCATCCTTCAGGGTATCCCCTCCTACGAGCAGTACTTC
D gene: .; J gene: TRBJ2-2; clone size: few; V gene: TRBV7-2; CDR3 protein: CASSKDGTGELFF; CDR3 DNA: TGTGCCAGCAGCAAAGACGGAACCGGGGAGCTGTTTTTT
D gene: .; J gene: TRBJ2-5; clone size: .; V gene: TRBV10-1; CDR3 protein: CASSETGTDQETQYF; CDR3 DNA: TGCGCCAGCAGTGAAACGGGGACGGACCAAGAGACCCAGTACTTC
D gene: TRBD2; J gene: TRBJ2-1; clone size: .; V gene: TRBV5-1; CDR3 protein: CASSFTSGGLYNEQFF; CDR3 DNA: TGCGCCAGCAGCTTCACTAGCGGGGGGTTATACAATGAGCAGTTCTTC
D gene: TRBD2; J gene: TRBJ2-7; clone size: .; V gene: TRBV20-1; CDR3 protein: CSASSPAGGKYEQYF; CDR3 DNA: TGCAGTGCTAGTTCTCCAGCGGGGGGCAAATACGAGCAGTACTTC
D gene: .; J gene: TRBJ2-7; clone size: .; V gene: TRBV7-9; CDR3 protein: CASSLDAERSYEQYF; CDR3 DNA: TGTGCCAGCAGCTTAGACGCAGAGCGTTCCTACGAGCAGTACTTC
D gene: TRBD2; J gene: TRBJ2-1; clone size: .; V gene: TRBV2; CDR3 protein: CASSVERGEHNEQFF; CDR3 DNA: TGTGCCAGCAGTGTTGAGCGGGGTGAGCACAATGAGCAGTTCTTC
D gene: TRBD2; J gene: TRBJ2-3; clone size: .; V gene: TRBV7-2; CDR3 protein: CASALNGGSTPDTQYF; CDR3 DNA: TGTGCCAGCGCGCTAAACGGGGGGAGTACCCCAGATACGCAGTATTTT
D gene: .; J gene: TRBJ2-5; clone size: .; V gene: TRBV5-4; CDR3 protein: CASLTRGGVGMETQYF; CDR3 DNA: TGTGCCAGCCTTACAAGGGGGGGTGTTGGGATGGAGACCCAGTACTTC
D gene: .; J gene: TRBJ1-2; clone size: .; V gene: TRBV29-1; CDR3 protein: CSVARDTGDYGYTF; CDR3 DNA: TGCAGCGTTGCGCGGGACACGGGGGACTATGGCTACACCTTC
D gene: .; J gene: TRBJ2-2; clone size: .; V gene: TRBV18; CDR3 protein: CASSPPQAPDTGELFF; CDR3 DNA: TGTGCCAGCTCACCACCACAGGCGCCGGACACCGGGGAGCTGTTTTTT
D gene: .; J gene: TRBJ2-1; clone size: .; V gene: TRBV7-6; CDR3 protein: CASSLRGALNEQFF; CDR3 DNA: TGTGCCAGCAGCTTAAGGGGGGCCTTAAATGAGCAGTTCTTC
D gene: TRBD2; J gene: TRBJ2-5; clone size: .; V gene: TRBV6-2/TRBV6-3; CDR3 protein: CASSPPRGTSGGPIETQYF; CDR3 DNA: TGTGCCAGCAGCCCCCCCCGTGGGACTAGCGGGGGCCCTATTGAGACCCAGTACTTC
D gene: .; J gene: TRBJ1-1; clone size: .; V gene: TRBV12-3/TRBV12-4; CDR3 protein: CASSFWGGPAQEAFF; CDR3 DNA: TGTGCCAGCAGTTTCTGGGGGGGCCCAGCCCAAGAAGCTTTCTTT
D gene: TRBD1; J gene: TRBJ2-5; clone size: once; V gene: TRBV3-1; CDR3 protein: CASSQDGVGTADETQYF; CDR3 DNA: TGTGCCAGCAGCCAAGATGGGGTGGGGACAGCGGATGAGACCCAGTACTTC
D gene: .; J gene: TRBJ2-5; clone size: .; V gene: TRBV20-1; CDR3 protein: CSATRGTGGVETQYF; CDR3 DNA: TGCAGTGCTACCCGCGGTACGGGCGGGGTCGAGACCCAGTACTTC
D gene: TRBD2; J gene: TRBJ2-4; clone size: once; V gene: TRBV11-2; CDR3 protein: CASSYGASGGRLYF; CDR3 DNA: TGTGCCAGCAGCTATGGGGCTAGCGGGGGTCGATTGTACTTC
D gene: .; J gene: TRBJ1-1; clone size: .; V gene: TRBV6-1; CDR3 protein: CASRLTNTEAFF; CDR3 DNA: TGTGCCAGCCGTTTAACCAACACTGAAGCTTTCTTT
D gene: .; J gene: TRBJ1-3; clone size: .; V gene: TRBV7-2; CDR3 protein: CASRPRGVGNTIYF; CDR3 DNA: TGTGCCAGCAGACCAAGGGGGGTCGGAAACACCATATATTTT
D gene: TRBD1; J gene: TRBJ2-7; clone size: .; V gene: TRBV11-2; CDR3 protein: CASSFDRGRFYEQYF; CDR3 DNA: TGTGCCAGCAGCTTCGACAGGGGGCGATTCTACGAGCAGTACTTC